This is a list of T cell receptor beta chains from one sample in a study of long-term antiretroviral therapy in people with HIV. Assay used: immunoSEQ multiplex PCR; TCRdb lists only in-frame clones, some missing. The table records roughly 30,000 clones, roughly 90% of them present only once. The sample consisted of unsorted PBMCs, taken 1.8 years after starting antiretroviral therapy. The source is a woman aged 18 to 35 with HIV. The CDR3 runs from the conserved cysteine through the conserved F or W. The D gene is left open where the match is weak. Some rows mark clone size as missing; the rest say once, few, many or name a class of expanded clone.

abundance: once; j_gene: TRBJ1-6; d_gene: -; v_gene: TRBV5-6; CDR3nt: TGTGCCAGCAGCTTGGTTCAGGTTAATTCACCCCTCCACTTT; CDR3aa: CASSLVQVNSPLHF
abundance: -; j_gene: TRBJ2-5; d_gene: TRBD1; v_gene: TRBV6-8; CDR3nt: TGTGCCAGCAATAGGGCGGACAGGGGAGAGACCCAGTACTTC; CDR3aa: CASNRADRGETQYF
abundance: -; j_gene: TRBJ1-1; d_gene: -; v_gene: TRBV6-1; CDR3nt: TGTGCCAGCACCCAGGATCGGCTCACTGAAGCTTTCTTT; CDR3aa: CASTQDRLTEAFF
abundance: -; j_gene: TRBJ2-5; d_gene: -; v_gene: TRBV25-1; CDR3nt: TGTGCCAGCAGTGAGGGGTCAGAGACCCAGTACTTC; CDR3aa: CASSEGSETQYF
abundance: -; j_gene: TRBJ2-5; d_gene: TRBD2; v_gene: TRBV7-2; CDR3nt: TGTGCCAGCAGCCACACACCTACTAGCGGCCGGGGGGGAGAGACCCAGTACTTC; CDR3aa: CASSHTPTSGRGGETQYF
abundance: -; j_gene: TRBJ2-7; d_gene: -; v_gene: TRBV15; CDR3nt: TGTGCCACCAGCAGAGATCTTGGCGAGCAGTACTTC; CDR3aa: CATSRDLGEQYF
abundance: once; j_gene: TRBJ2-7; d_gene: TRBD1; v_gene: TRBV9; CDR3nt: TGTGCCAGCAGCGTAGCAACAGGGGGGCCCTACGAGCAGTACTTC; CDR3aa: CASSVATGGPYEQYF
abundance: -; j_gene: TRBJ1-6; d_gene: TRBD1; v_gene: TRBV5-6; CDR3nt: TGTGCCAGCAGCTTGGTTCTTTGGCAGGGGGCGAATAATTCACCCCTCCACTTT; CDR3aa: CASSLVLWQGANNSPLHF
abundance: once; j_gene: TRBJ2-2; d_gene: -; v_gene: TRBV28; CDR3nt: TGTGCCAGCAGTTTAATAGAGACCGGGGAGCTGTTTTTT; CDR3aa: CASSLIETGELFF
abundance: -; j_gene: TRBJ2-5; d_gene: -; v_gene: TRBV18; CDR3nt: TGTGCCAGCTCACCGTACCGGGACACGTTAATCCAAGAGACCCAGTACTTC; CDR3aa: CASSPYRDTLIQETQYF
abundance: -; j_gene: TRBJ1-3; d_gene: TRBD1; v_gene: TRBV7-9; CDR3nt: TGTGCCAGCAGTCCACCGACAGGGGCTGGAAACACCATATATTTT; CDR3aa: CASSPPTGAGNTIYF
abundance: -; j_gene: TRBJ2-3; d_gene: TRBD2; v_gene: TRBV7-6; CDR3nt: TGTGCCAGCAGCTTAGTAAGTCGGCTAGCGGAATCAGATACGCAGTATTTT; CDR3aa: CASSLVSRLAESDTQYF
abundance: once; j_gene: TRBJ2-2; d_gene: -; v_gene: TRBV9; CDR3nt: TGTGCCAGCAGCGTAAGGCCCTGGGACGGGGCTGAAGGGGAGCTGTTTTTT; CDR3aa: CASSVRPWDGAEGELFF
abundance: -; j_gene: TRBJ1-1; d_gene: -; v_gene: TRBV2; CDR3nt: TGTGCCAGCAGTGTACTCGGCAGGGACACTGAAGCTTTCTTT; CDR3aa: CASSVLGRDTEAFF
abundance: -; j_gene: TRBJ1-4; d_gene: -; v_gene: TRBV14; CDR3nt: TGTGCCAGCAGCCATTTGATAGGTCCTGAAAAACTGTTTTTT; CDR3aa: CASSHLIGPEKLFF
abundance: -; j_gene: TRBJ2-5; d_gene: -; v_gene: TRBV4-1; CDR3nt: TGCGCCAGCAGCCAAGTCGGTTGGGAGACCCAGTACTTC; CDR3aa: CASSQVGWETQYF
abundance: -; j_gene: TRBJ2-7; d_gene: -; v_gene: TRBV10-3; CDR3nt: TGTGCCATCAGTGAGTCGGCGGGCGGGTACGAGCAGTACTTC; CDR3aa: CAISESAGGYEQYF
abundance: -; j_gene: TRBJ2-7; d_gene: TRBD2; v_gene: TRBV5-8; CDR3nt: TGTGCCAGCAGCTCTAGCGGGAGGGCCAACGAGCAGTACTTC; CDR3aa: CASSSSGRANEQYF
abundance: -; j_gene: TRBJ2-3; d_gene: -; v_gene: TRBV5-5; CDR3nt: TGTGCCAGCAGCTTTACCGGGGAGAACACAGATACGCAGTATTTT; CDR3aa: CASSFTGENTDTQYF
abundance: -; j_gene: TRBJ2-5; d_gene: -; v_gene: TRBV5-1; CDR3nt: TGCGCCAGCAGCTTGATAACAGAAGAGACCCAGTACTTC; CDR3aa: CASSLITEETQYF
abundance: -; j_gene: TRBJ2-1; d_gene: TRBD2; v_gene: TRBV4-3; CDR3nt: TGCGCCAGCAGCCAAGTCCTAGCGGGAGGCACCTACAATGAGCAGTTCTTC; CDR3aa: CASSQVLAGGTYNEQFF
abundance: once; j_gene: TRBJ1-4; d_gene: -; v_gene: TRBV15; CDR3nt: TGTGCCACCAGCCCGAGCGAAGGCGGAAGGAATGAAAAACTGTTTTTT; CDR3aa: CATSPSEGGRNEKLFF
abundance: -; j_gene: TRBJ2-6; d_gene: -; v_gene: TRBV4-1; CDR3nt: TGCGCCAGCAGCCAAGATCTTCGGGGTACTGGGGCCAACGTCCTGACTTTC; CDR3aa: CASSQDLRGTGANVLTF
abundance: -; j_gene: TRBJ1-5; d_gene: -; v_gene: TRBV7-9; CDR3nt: TGTGCCAGCAGCTTAGATTATCAGCCCCAGCATTTT; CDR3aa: CASSLDYQPQHF
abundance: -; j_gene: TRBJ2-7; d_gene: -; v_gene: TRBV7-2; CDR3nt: TGTGCCAGCAGCTTAGATTTGGGAGACCCCTACGAGCAGTACTTC; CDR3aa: CASSLDLGDPYEQYF
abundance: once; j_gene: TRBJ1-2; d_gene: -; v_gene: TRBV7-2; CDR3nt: TGTGCCAGCAGCTTAGACTATGGCTACACCTTC; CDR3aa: CASSLDYGYTF
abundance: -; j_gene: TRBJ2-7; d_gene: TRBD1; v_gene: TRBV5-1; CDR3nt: TGCGCCAGCAGCATCGGACAGGGGGGACTCCCACGCTACGAGCAGTACTTC; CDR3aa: CASSIGQGGLPRYEQYF
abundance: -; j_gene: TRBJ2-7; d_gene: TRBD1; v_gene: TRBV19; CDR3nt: TGTGCCAGTAGTTCACGAGGGGGCCAATACGAGCAGTACTTC; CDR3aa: CASSSRGGQYEQYF
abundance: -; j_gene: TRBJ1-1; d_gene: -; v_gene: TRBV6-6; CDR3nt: TGTGCCAGCAGTTACGATACCAGGGGTACTGAAGCTTTCTTT; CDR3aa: CASSYDTRGTEAFF
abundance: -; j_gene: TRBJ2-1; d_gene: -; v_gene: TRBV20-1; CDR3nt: TGCAGCCTGAGGTATGAGCAGTTCTTC; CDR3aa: CSLRYEQFF
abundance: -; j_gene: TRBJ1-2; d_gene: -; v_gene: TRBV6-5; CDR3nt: TGTGCCAGCAGTCGCCGGGGAGGGGAAGGCTACACCTTC; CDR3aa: CASSRRGGEGYTF
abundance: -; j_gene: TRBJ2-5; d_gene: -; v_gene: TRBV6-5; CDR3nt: TGTGCCAGCAGTTACTCTCCCGTGGAGACCCAGTACTTC; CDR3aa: CASSYSPVETQYF
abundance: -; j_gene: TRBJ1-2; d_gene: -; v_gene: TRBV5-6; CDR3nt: TGTGCCAGCAGCACCGGGAGAAACTATGGCTACACCTTC; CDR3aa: CASSTGRNYGYTF
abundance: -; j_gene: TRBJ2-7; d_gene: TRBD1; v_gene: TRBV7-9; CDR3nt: TGTGCCAGCAGCTCCCGCCGGGACAGACCCTACGAGCAGTACTTC; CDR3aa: CASSSRRDRPYEQYF
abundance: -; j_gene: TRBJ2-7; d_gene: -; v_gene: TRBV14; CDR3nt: TGTGCCAGCAGCCAAGAGGGGTCAGCGTCCTACGAGCAGTACTTC; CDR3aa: CASSQEGSASYEQYF
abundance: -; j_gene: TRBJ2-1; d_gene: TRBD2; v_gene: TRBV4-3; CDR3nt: TGCGCCAGCAGCTCCCCGGGACTAGCGTCCAATGAGCAGTTCTTC; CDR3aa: CASSSPGLASNEQFF
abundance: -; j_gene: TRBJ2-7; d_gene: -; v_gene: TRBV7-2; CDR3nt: TGTGCCAGCAGCAAGGGTGGGGAGCAGTACTTC; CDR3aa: CASSKGGEQYF
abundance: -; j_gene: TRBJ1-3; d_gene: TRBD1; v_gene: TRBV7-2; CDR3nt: TGTGCCAGCAGCTTAGACAGGGGGCGCGGAAACACCATATATTTT; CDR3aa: CASSLDRGRGNTIYF
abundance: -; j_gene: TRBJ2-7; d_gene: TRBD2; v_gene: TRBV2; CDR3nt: TGTGCCAGCAGTGAAGGGGTAGCGGGAGGGCCGTTCTCCTACGAGCAGTACTTC; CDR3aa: CASSEGVAGGPFSYEQYF
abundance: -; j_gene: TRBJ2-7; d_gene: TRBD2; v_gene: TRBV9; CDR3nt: TGTGCCAGCAGCTCCCGGGGGGGGACGGAGGCCTACGAGCAGTACTTC; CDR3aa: CASSSRGGTEAYEQYF
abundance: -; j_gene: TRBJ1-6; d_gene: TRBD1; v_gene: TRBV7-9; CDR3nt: TGTGCCAGCAGCTATACAGGGGATGGCTCACCCCTCCACTTT; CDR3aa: CASSYTGDGSPLHF
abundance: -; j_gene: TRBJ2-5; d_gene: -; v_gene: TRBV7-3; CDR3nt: TGTGCCAGCAGCTTGGAGGGCGCGGGCCAAGAGACCCAGTACTTC; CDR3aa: CASSLEGAGQETQYF
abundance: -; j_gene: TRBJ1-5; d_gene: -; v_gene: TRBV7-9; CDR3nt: TGTGCCAGCAGCTTAGGGACGGGAAACAATCAGCCCCAGCATTTT; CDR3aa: CASSLGTGNNQPQHF
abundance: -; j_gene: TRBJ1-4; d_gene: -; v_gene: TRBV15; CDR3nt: TGTGCCACCAGCACGCGACAGTACTCAACTAATGAAAAACTGTTTTTT; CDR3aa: CATSTRQYSTNEKLFF